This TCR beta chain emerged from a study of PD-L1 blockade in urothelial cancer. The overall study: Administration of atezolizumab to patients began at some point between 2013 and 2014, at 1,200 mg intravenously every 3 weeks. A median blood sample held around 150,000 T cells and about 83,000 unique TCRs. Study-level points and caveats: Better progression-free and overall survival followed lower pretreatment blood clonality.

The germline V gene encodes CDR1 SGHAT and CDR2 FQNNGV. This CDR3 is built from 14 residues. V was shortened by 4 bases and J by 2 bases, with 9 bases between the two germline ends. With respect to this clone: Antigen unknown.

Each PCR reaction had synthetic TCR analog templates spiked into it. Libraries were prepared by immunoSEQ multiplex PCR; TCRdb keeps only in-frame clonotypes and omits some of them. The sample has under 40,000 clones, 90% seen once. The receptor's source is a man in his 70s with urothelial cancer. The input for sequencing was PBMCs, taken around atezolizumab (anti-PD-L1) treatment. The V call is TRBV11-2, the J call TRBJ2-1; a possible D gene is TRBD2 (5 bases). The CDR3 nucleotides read TGTGCCAGCAGCTCCTCCGGGACCTACAATGAGCAGTTCTTC. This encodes CASSSSGTYNEQFF.